The present T cell receptor (beta chain) was sequenced within a study of T-cell reconstitution after alpha-beta-depleted transplantation in children. Unique molecular identifiers were built into the TCRbeta library. TCRdb re-called the PCR reads with MiXCR, one entry per CDR3 protein. The sample consists of 400,000 to 500,000 distinct CDR3 sequences, about a tenth of them appearing once. CDR3 length: 15 residues. V shed 5 bases and J 5 bases; nucleotides not matched to a gene: 5. CDR1 and CDR2 (germline): ENHRY, SYGVKD. This clonotype was counted a few times. The receptor comes from a human donor who donated a stem cell graft to a child with acute myeloid leukemia. The sequencing used PBMCs from the stem cell graft donor, collected from the stem cell graft. The chain carries TRBV10-3 and TRBJ2-5; 13 bases fit TRBD2. CDR3 sequence: CAISRTSGSKETQYF. For the CDR3, the DNA is TGTGCCATCAGTAGGACTAGCGGGAGTAAGGAGACCCAGTACTTC.